This T cell receptor (beta chain) emerged from a study of T cells in Graves' hyperthyroidism and ophthalmopathy. Study background: Peripheral blood sampling occurred at initial diagnosis, before any treatment.

Exclusion followed for patients with uncontrolled infection, other autoimmune disease, pregnancy or lactation. This CDR3 comprises 14 residues. Per germline, CDR1 MNHEY and CDR2 SVGEGT. The V end was cut by 6 bases, the J end by 13 bases, with 24 bases between. TCR beta CDR3 region amplification was performed from RNA transcripts. The HTBI primer set drove a first-round RT-PCR of the TCR CDR3. MiXCR, run by TCRdb on the multiplex PCR reads, gives a single entry per CDR3 protein. The sample holds nearly 600,000 distinct CDR3 sequences, 14% seen once. This sequence joins TRBV6-2 or TRBV6-3 and TRBJ2-5; D tentatively fits TRBD1 or TRBD2 (5 bases each). This sequence was found in a woman under 30 with Graves' ophthalmopathy. The sample was blood. This CDR3 reads CASRGDRFRMNPYF. CDR3 bases: TGTGCCAGCAGGGGGGACCGCTTTCGTATGAATCCGTACTTC.